This T cell receptor (beta chain) stems from a study of early T cells in non-severe SARS-CoV-2 infection. Study conclusions and caveats: Comparison of clonotypes with VDJdb favored anti-spike CD8 responses while missing private and CD4 specificities.

Unique molecular identifiers were added to individual cDNA molecules. TCRdb processed the 5' RACE reads anew with MiXCR; each CDR3 protein has one entry. The table includes 50,000 to 70,000 distinct CDR3 sequences, approximately 12% detected once. This CDR3 is built from 12 residues. The germline V gene has CDR1 SQVTM and CDR2 ANQGSEA. Trimming pared 4 bases from V and 9 bases from J, leaving 14 bases between. Notes on this clonotype: As yet, its antigen is unknown.

Sequencing was done on a sample of whole blood. The sequence was collected from an adult who was a healthcare worker with PCR-confirmed SARS-CoV-2 infection or an uninfected control (not recorded which). J is TRBJ2-3 and V is TRBV29-1, with D perhaps assigned TRBD1 or TRBD2 (5 bases each). This chain's CDR3 is CSVVEVGETQYF. CDR3 DNA sequence: TGCAGCGTTGTGGAGGTGGGGGAGACGCAGTATTTT.